This section outlines one T cell receptor beta chain sequence together with its context. The antigen is not known. This entry is derived from a study of cytomegalovirus exposure and HLA in healthy donors. Whole-study results and caveats: Within an earlier analysis, most TCR beta V segments proved productive either about 90% or about 30% of the time. A list of 150 or so TCR beta chains associated with cytomegalovirus was given. An assumption of roughly uniform sequencing depth across donors underlay the presence/absence analyses. Later analysis placed DRB1 highest and HLA-C lowest in TCR association rates, which differed by HLA locus.

Trimming removed 6 bases from V and 5 bases from J; junction bases left unmatched: 10. Germline assignment: CDR1 SGHRS and CDR2 YFSETQ. The CDR3 runs to 15 residues. PCR employed 60 Vbeta and 13 Jbeta primers. The repertoire was sequenced with immunoSEQ multiplex PCR; TCRdb's copy has only in-frame clones and lacks some. Of more than 95,000 clones listed, approximately 74% are singletons. The receptor comes from a woman in her sixties or seventies in good health and CMV-seropositive. Source material: PBMCs. The chain combines TRBV5-1 with TRBJ1-2, with TRBD1 matching over 10 bases. CDR3 nucleotides: TGCGCCAGCACTCGTGACAGGGGGCTAATGTATGGCTACACCTTC. Its translation is CASTRDRGLMYGYTF.